This T cell receptor beta chain was recorded in a study of blood T cells in healthy people across ages. At the level of the study: Roughly one uniquely barcoded beta molecule per two T cells was captured. Overall study results and limits: Naive T cell percentage and TCR beta diversity correlated strongly. More naive CD4+ cells and higher diversity were found in long-lived than in aged donors.

Alongside a J-beta primer mix, a sample-barcoded 5' primer served in a second PCR lasting 7 to 11 cycles. TCRdb re-called the 5' RACE reads with MiXCR, one entry per CDR3 protein. The table lists hundreds of thousands of distinct CDR3 sequences, roughly 43% of them singletons. Germline lookup yields CDR1 SGHRS and CDR2 YFSETQ. The CDR3 loop spans 15 amino acids. Trimming stripped 0 bases from V and 4 bases from J, with 10 bases between. Details on this clonotype: Antigen specificity is unknown.

The chain carries TRBV5-1 and TRBJ2-2; D might be TRBD1 (5 bases). The TCR originated in a woman aged 55 to 70 in good health. The sequenced sample was blood. The DNA of the CDR3 is TGCGCCAGCAGCTTGGCCAGGGCGAGCACCGGGGAGCTGTTTTTT. It codes for CASSLARASTGELFF. The full variable domain, its missing parts supplied by reference TRBV5-1 and TRBJ2-2, is KAGVTQTPRYLIKTRGQQVTLSCSPISGHRSVSWYQQTPGQGLQFLFEYFSETQRNKGNFPGRFSGRQFSNSRSEMNVSTLELGDSALYLCASSLARASTGELFFGEGSRLTVL.